This note documents a single TCR beta chain sequence. No antigen is known for it. Per-base qualities were not stored, and no clone one base away is much larger. TCR CDR3 regions were amplified from genomic DNA by multiplex PCR using the deep immunoSEQ assay. Extracted genomic DNA from each cell subset was distributed evenly across all wells of several immunoSEQ 96-well plates, and each plate was treated as a replicate. For sorted subsets, about 210 ng of genomic DNA, equivalent to 30,000 or so T cell genomes, went into each replicate PCR. Purified libraries were measured with a Qubit 3.0 fluorometer, size-checked on a Bioanalyzer 2100, and measured again with the KAPA Library Quantification kit. A separate single-read 150-cycle Illumina NextSeq 550 flow cell was used to sequence each immunoSEQ 96-well plate. Concerning the study's data processing: The immunoSEQ output contained only junctional sequences without quality scores, so filtering could not match that applied to full-length reads. Sequences were annotated with PyIR, a Python wrapper for IgBLAST v1.9, and V/J genes and CDR3 were assigned using IMGT germline references. Reads with weak V/J assignments (E-value above 1e-6), missing CDR3, stop codons, out-of-frame junctions, or ambiguous translated residues were removed. V3J clonotypes were defined by identical inferred V gene, J gene, and CDR3 amino acid sequence. Percentage overlap between repertoires was calculated by dividing the number of shared unique clonotypes by the size of the smaller repertoire. Repertoire richness was assessed with RTK rarefaction, the Chao1 estimator, and Recon v2.1 estimates of unobserved clonotypes. OLGA was used to compute generation probabilities for all TCRbeta clonotypes that the gDNA method yielded from a handful of donors. The table was pulled from immuneACCESS by TCRdb, which kept in-frame rearrangements only. Such tables lose some clones; where checked, under half of the loss comes from unresolved V genes, and the rest has no known cause. That table gives V, J and clone size, and the DNA gave D and trimming. The sample table lists 200,000 to 250,000 clones, just over 65% of them with a count of one. The ten largest clones add up to roughly 10% of the sample.

This record comes from a study of shared clonotypes between healthy human individuals (dated by TCRdb to 2018 to 2021). Background on the whole study: A couple of women and three men aged 18 to 49 years were included in the cohort. To estimate repertoire size and how much clonotypes are shared between individuals, the study performed deep sequencing of blood TCR repertoires from 4 to 6 healthy adults. For each donor, CD4 naive and CD4 memory were each run on three plates, CD8 naive on two plates, and CD8 memory on one plate. Libraries were prepared and TCR repertoires were sequenced by different laboratories using diverse techniques, in order to increase sequencing depth and limit assay-specific biases. Between about 0.94 and 8.9 billion PBMCs per donor were obtained by leukapheresis. Paper-wide results and their limitations: The small number of donors limited the genetic and exposure-history diversity represented. Clonotypes shared by all four sorted-subset donors showed higher generation probabilities than non-shared clonotypes. Estimated clonotype richness was generally larger for naive than for memory subsets. Incomplete sequencing was indicated by rarefaction of sorted-subset datasets, despite the large sequencing depth. Sampling was limited to blood, and TCR repertoires in tissue likely differ from TCR repertoires in blood. When several donors were compared, the shared fraction of clonotypes was around 5% for naive CD4, around 3.6% for naive CD8, roughly 2.3% for memory CD4, and approximately 0.4% for memory CD8. Pairwise subsampling led to the expectation that sequencing depth would affect the degree of clonotype sharing among donors.

Healthy HIV-negative adults with no recently reported acute infections or vaccinations were included as donors. Every donor was a Caucasian adult living in Nashville, Tennessee, USA. CD4+ T cells were enriched by magnetic negative selection, after which naive cells were positively selected on CD45RA and the negative fraction was taken as the memory subset. Blood was collected by leukapheresis, and PBMCs were isolated by Ficoll-Histopaque density gradient centrifugation and then cryopreserved in liquid nitrogen vapor phase. Purity and quantity of every magnetically sorted T cell population were checked by analytical flow cytometry. Each sorted fraction had its genomic DNA isolated and then quantified by UV absorbance on a Nanodrop 2000c. From a lookup of the germline V gene (reference sequence), CDR1 and CDR2 are MNHEY and SMNVEV. The CDR3 goes from the cysteine to the phenylalanine over 16 residues. Kept here is only the CDR3 DNA, which spans 48 bases and is read in frame from base 1. The germline V end is reduced by 4 bases and the J end by 2 bases; junction bases left unmatched: 5.

The chain was built from TRBV27 and TRBJ2-3, with 11 junctional bases fitting TRBD2. This sequence was found in a man aged 25 to 40 in good health. Material for sequencing was memory CD4+ T cells sorted from blood. The sample's cell subset or site label, in plain terms: CD45RA-negative fraction. The CDR3 region has the sequence CASSSGLAGNTDTQYF. The DNA sequence follows: TGTGCCAGCAGTTCCGGACTAGCGGGCAACACAGATACGCAGTATTTT.